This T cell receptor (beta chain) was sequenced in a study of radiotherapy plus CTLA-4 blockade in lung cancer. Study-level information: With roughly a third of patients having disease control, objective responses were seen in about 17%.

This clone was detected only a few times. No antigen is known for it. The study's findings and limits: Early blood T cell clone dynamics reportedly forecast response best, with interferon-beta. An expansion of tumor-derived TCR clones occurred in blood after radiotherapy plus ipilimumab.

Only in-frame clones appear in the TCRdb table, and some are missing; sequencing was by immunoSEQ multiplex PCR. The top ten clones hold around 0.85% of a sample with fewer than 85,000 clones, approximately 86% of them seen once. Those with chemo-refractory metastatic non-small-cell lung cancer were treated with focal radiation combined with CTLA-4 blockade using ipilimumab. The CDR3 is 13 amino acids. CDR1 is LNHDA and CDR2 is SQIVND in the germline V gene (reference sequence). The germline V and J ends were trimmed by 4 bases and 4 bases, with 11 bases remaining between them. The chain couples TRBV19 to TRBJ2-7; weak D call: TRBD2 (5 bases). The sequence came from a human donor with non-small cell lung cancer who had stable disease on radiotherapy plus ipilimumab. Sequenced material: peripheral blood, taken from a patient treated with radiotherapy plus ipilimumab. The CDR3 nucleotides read TGTGCCAGTAGTAGTGGGAGTTGGTACGAGCAGTACTTC. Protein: CASSSGSWYEQYF.